One sample yielded the 10 T cell receptor beta chains listed below, sequenced in a study of OX40 agonist ivuxolimab in advanced cancers. Profiled with immunoSEQ multiplex PCR; TCRdb holds only in-frame clones, not every one. The sample includes 70,000 to 95,000 clones, 70% to 90% of them seen just once. Specimen: CD4+ or CD8+ T cells sorted from blood, collected in a trial of the OX40 agonist ivuxolimab. The source of these receptors is an adult with an advanced solid tumor such as melanoma, head and neck, liver or kidney cancer.

The chain uses TRBV7-2 and TRBJ2-7, with TRBD2 matching 13 bases. Unmatched junction bases numbered 8, after V lost 4 bases and J lost 2 bases. Germline CDR1 reads SGHTA; CDR2 reads FQGNSA. This CDR3 comprises 17 residues. CDR3 in DNA: TGTGCCAGCAGCTCCAGGACTAGCGGGAGTTCAACCTACGAGCAGTACTTC. Its translation: CASSSRTSGSSTYEQYF.

CDR3 amino acids: CASGRLAGAGEQYF. CDR3 bases: TGTGCCAGCGGAAGACTAGCGGGAGCGGGTGAGCAGTACTTC. The chain is built from TRBV27 and TRBJ2-7; TRBD2 matches 12 bases. Germline CDR1 reads MNHEY; CDR2 reads SMNVEV (reference sequence). Losses at the gene ends were 8 bases for V and 7 bases for J; bases not matched to a gene: 9. The CDR3 has 14 residues.

This rearrangement joins TRBV27 to TRBJ2-6, with D perhaps matching TRBD2 (6 bases). Trimming took off 0 bases at V and 3 bases at J, with 12 bases between the two ends. In germline, CDR1 is MNHEY, CDR2 SMNVEV (reference sequence). The CDR3 runs to 17 residues. This chain's CDR3 is CASSLSMGGGGANVLTF. CDR3 DNA sequence: TGTGCCAGCAGTTTATCGATGGGGGGTGGTGGGGCCAACGTCCTGACTTTC. The full variable domain, rest sourced from reference TRBV27 and TRBJ2-6, is EAQVTQNPRYLITVTGKKLTVTCSQNMNHEYMSWYRQDPGLGLRQIYYSMNVEVTDKGDVPEGYKVSRKEKRNFPLILESPSPNQTSLYFCASSLSMGGGGANVLTFGAGSRLTVL.

The rearrangement uses TRBV2 and TRBJ1-1, with D tentatively TRBD1 (5 bases). V was trimmed by 8 bases and J by 0 bases, leaving 19 bases between them. Looked up from germline, CDR1 is SNHLY and CDR2 is FYNNEI. This CDR3 comprises 16 residues. The CDR3 reads CASGDPRDDMNTEAFF. CDR3 coding DNA: TGTGCCAGCGGGGACCCCCGGGACGACATGAACACTGAAGCTTTCTTT.

This chain links TRBV1 with TRBJ2-1; TRBD2 reflects the table's D call only, with no check against the DNA. TRBV1 is described as a pseudogene. The length of the CDR3 is 18 residues. CDR3 sequence reads: CTNRSGLAGGYWSDEQFF. DNA for the CDR3: TGCACCAATCGATCCGGACTAGCGGGAGGGTATTGGTCGGATGAGCAGTTCTTC.

The CDR3 spells CASSLSGQDGYTF. The CDR3 coding sequence is TGTGCCAGCAGTTTATCGGGACAGGATGGCTACACCTTC. The genes are TRBV27 and TRBJ1-2; 8 positions agree with TRBD1. CDR3 length: 13 amino acids. The V gene end was trimmed by 0 bases and the J gene end by 6 bases; junction bases not matched to a gene: 0. Germline V gene sequence: CDR1 MNHEY, CDR2 SMNVEV (reference sequence).

V gene TRBV18 combines with J gene TRBJ1-2, with 8 bases fitting TRBD1. The CDR3 runs 14 residues. Germline V CDR1 and CDR2: KGHSH, LQKENI. V was pared by 3 bases and J by 7 bases, with 7 bases of the junction left unmatched. In DNA, the CDR3 is TGTGCCAGCTCACCGGGACAGGAAGAAGTTGGCTACACCTTC. The encoded protein is CASSPGQEEVGYTF.

This sequence joins TRBV9 and TRBJ1-2; D is ambiguous. The CDR3 is made up of 15 amino acids. Trimming took 2 bases from V and 4 from J, leaving 15 bases between them. Germline V gene lookup returns CDR1 SGDLS and CDR2 YYNGEE. DNA for the CDR3: TGTGCCAGCAGCGTGGACCCTAGTGCAAGCTATGGCTACACCTTC. Protein sequence: CASSVDPSASYGYTF.

V and J are TRBV5-4 and TRBJ2-3, with D perhaps TRBD1 (5 bases). This CDR3 spans 14 amino acids. Germline-derived CDR1 and CDR2 are SGHNT and YYREEE (reference sequence). Trimming shortened V by 0 bases and J by 2 bases, and 7 bases separated the two germline ends. The CDR3 is CASSLGGLTDTQYF. As DNA, the CDR3 is TGTGCCAGCAGCTTGGGGGGCCTCACAGATACGCAGTATTTT.

The V call is TRBV4-1, the J call TRBJ1-4; 7 nucleotides align to TRBD1. Trimming removed 10 bases from V and 3 bases from J; junction bases left unmatched: 2. This CDR3 comprises 12 residues. From germline, CDR1 is MGHRA and CDR2 YSYEKL. In DNA, the CDR3 is TGCGCCACGGGACAGCCTAATGAAAAACTGTTTTTT. Translating it yields CATGQPNEKLFF.